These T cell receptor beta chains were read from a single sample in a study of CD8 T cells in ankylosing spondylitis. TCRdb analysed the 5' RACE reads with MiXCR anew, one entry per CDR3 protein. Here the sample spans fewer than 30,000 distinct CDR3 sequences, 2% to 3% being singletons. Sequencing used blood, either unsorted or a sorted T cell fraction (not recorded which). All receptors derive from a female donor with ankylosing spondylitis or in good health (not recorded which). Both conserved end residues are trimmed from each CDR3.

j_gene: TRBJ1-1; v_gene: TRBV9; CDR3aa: ASSVVGGTGTGGTKRINTEAF
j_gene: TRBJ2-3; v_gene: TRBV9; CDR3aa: ASSARVAGLSTDTQY
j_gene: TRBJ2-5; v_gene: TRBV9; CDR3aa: ASSVAVQGKETQY
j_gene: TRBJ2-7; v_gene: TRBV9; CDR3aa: ASSTDRLGEQY
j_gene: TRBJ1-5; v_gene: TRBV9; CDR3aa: ASSVDLSDQPQH
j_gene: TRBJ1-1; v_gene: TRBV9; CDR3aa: ASSPQGLTEAF
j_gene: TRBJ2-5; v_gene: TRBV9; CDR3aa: ASSVDGTQY
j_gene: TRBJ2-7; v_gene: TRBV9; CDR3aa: ASSVSGRADEQY
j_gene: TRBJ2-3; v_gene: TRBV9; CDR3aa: ASSVATTGGVSDTQY
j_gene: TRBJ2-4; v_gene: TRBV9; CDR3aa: ASSVGDFTNIQY
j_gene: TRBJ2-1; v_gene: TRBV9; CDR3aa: ASSVGLAGVYNEQF
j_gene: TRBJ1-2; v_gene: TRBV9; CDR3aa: ASSSDSDNGYT
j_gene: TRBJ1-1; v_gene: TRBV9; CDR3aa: ASSVGLQNTEAF
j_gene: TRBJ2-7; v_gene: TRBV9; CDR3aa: ASSVGGTGPGEQY
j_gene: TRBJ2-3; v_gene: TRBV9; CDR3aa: ASSVGVGGTDTQY
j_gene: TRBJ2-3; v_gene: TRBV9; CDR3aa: ASSAVAGGRTDTQY
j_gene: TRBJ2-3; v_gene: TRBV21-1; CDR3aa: ASSKDRRGPHRGTDTQY
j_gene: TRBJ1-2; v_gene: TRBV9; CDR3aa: ASSRSRGGLDYGYT
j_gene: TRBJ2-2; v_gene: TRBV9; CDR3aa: ASKPGTANTGELF
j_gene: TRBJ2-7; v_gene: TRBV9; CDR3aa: ASSVEVGASYEQY
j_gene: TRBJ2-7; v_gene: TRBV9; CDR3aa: ASSPWTGEGEQY
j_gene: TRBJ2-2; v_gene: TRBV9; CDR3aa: ASSPLSSAGELF
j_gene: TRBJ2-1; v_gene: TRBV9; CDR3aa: ASSVTGAQYNEQF